What follows are 22 T cell receptor beta chains derived from one specimen sequenced in a study of blood T cells in healthy people across ages. For the second PCR, which ran for about 6 to 12 cycles, a sample-barcoded 5' primer and a J-beta primer mix were used. One entry per CDR3 protein results from TCRdb running MiXCR on the 5' RACE reads. The sample records under 1,000,000 distinct CDR3 sequences, around 36% being singletons. The source material was blood. Source of these receptors: a man between 18 and 29 years old in good health.

The V call is TRBV12-3 or TRBV12-4, the J call TRBJ1-6; D gene unclear. The CDR3 is made up of 15 amino acids. The V end lost 7 bases, the J end lost 0 bases, and 10 bases lay between the germline ends. CDR3 in amino acids: CASNRASSYNSPLHF. CDR3 bases: TGTGCCAGCAATAGAGCCAGCTCCTATAATTCACCCCTCCACTTT.

This clonotype was seen ten or more times. The rearrangement joins TRBV12-3 or TRBV12-4 to TRBJ1-1, with a weak D call TRBD1 (5 bases). The CDR3 extends over 14 amino acids. The V gene lost 4 bases and the J gene lost 0 bases, with 9 bases spanning the gap. The CDR3 DNA follows: TGTGCCAGCAGTTGGACGGGACTGAACACTGAAGCTTTCTTT. Amino acid sequence: CASSWTGLNTEAFF.

In its sample, this clonotype was seen a few times. The chain has TRBV28 and TRBJ2-1, with TRBD1 matching 9 bases. There are 15 residues in the CDR3. Looked up from germline, CDR1 is MDHEN and CDR2 is SYDVKM. The junction had 6 bases not matched to a gene; V was cut back by 3 bases and J by 6 bases. DNA for the CDR3: TGTGCCAGCAGTTTTCTCCGGGACAGGGCCAATGAGCAGTTCTTC. This codes for CASSFLRDRANEQFF.

This clonotype was counted a few times. This chain links TRBV7-9 with TRBJ2-1; 9 bases line up with TRBD2. V shed 4 bases and J 8 bases; nucleotides not matched to a gene: 6. The CDR3 length is 14 residues. The V gene's germline CDR1 is SEHNR and CDR2 FQNEAQ (reference sequence). The DNA for the CDR3 is TGTGCCAGCAGCTACGCGGGGGGGCTAGATGAGCAGTTCTTC. Amino acids: CASSYAGGLDEQFF.

The chain recombines TRBV20-1 with TRBJ1-1, with D unclear. The CDR3 has 11 residues. Germline V lookup: CDR1 DFQATT, CDR2 SNEGSKA (reference sequence). Trimming pared 0 bases from V and 4 bases from J, leaving 3 bases between. The CDR3 loop is CSAREVTEAFF. CDR3 DNA: TGCAGTGCTAGAGAGGTCACTGAAGCTTTCTTT.

Ten or more counts support this clonotype. J is TRBJ1-2 and V is TRBV29-1; D not resolved. V lost 7 bases and J lost 8, with 14 bases in between. The CDR3 is 11 amino acids. Germline V gene sequence: CDR1 SQVTM, CDR2 ANQGSEA. The CDR3 spells CSAPSGRGYTF. The CDR3 DNA follows: TGCAGCGCCCCATCCGGGCGCGGCTACACCTTC.

The chain links TRBV6-6 to TRBJ1-2; D is unclear. Germline loops: CDR1 MNHNY, CDR2 SVGAGI (reference sequence). The CDR3 totals 17 residues. V gave up 7 bases and J gave up 4 bases, with 25 bases separating them. The CDR3 region has the DNA TGTGCCAGCACCGAACGCCCCGAGGGAGGAAGTAGCTATGGCTACACCTTC. This codes for CASTERPEGGSSYGYTF.

Concerning this clonotype itself: A read error may account for a junction end that differs from germline. This chain connects TRBV12-3 or TRBV12-4 to TRBJ2-3; D gene ambiguous. There are 13 residues in the CDR3. This chain's CDR3 is CASSSLRADAQYF. The DNA of the CDR3 is TGTGCCAGCAGTTCCCTGCGAGCAGATGCGCAGTATTTT.

This clonotype was detected a few times. The chain is built from TRBV28 and TRBJ1-5; possible D gene TRBD1, 6 bases. The germline V gene encodes CDR1 MDHEN and CDR2 SYDVKM. The CDR3 extends over 13 amino acids. Trimming cost V 4 bases and J 11 bases, with 15 bases left between them. The CDR3: CASSYKQGQTQHF. CDR3 DNA: TGTGCCAGCAGTTACAAACAGGGCCAGACCCAGCATTTT.

The sample holds many counts of this clonotype. The CDR3 here is CASSLGTDNQPQHF. The CDR3 DNA follows: TGTGCCAGCAGCTTAGGGACTGACAATCAGCCCCAGCATTTT. This chain joins TRBV7-2 and TRBJ1-5, with D unresolved. Germline CDR1 SGHTA, CDR2 FQGNSA. V lost 1 base and J lost 3, with 7 bases in between. The CDR3 has 14 amino acids. The full variable domain, with the rest looked up from reference TRBV7-2 and TRBJ1-5, is GAGVSQSPSNKVTEKGKDVELRCDPISGHTALYWYRQSLGQGLEFLIYFQGNSAPDKSGLPSDRFSAERTGGSVSTLTIQRTQQEDSAVYLCASSLGTDNQPQHFGDGTRLSIL.

As concerns this clonotype: This may be a read error, as it is one base from a much larger clone. This chain links TRBV4-3 with TRBJ2-1, with a possible D match to TRBD1 (6 bases). The length of the CDR3 is 15 residues. V lost 1 base to trimming and J lost 4 bases, with 11 bases between them. Germline CDR1 and CDR2: LGHNA and YSLEER. The CDR3 coding sequence is TGCGCCAGCAGCCAAGGGGAAGGGGGATACAATGAGCAGTTCTTC. Its protein is CASSQGEGGYNEQFF.

This clonotype was seen only a few times. This rearrangement joins TRBV20-1 to TRBJ2-7; the match to TRBD2 covers 7 bases. Per germline, CDR1 DFQATT and CDR2 SNEGSKA (reference sequence). After removal of 4 bases from V and 6 bases from J, the junction contained 9 bases not matched to a gene. The CDR3 covers 13 residues. The CDR3 DNA is TGCAGTGCTATCCCCGGGACTACCGGCGAGCAGTACTTC. This sequence encodes CSAIPGTTGEQYF.

This clonotype turned up a few times. The V gene is TRBV12-3 or TRBV12-4, the J gene TRBJ2-1; D possibly corresponds to TRBD2 (5 bases). V was cut by 3 bases and J by 7 bases, with 10 bases left in between. The CDR3 is 13 residues long. CDR3 nucleotides: TGTGCCAGCAGTTTTTCACGGGGTAATGAGCAGTTCTTC. Translating it yields CASSFSRGNEQFF.

The V call is TRBV6-6, the J call TRBJ1-2; perhaps TRBD1 as D (5 bases). Between the trimmed V and J ends, which lost 8 bases and 8 bases, there was a span of 15 bases. CDR3 length equals 12 residues. Germline V gives CDR1 MNHNY, CDR2 SVGAGI (reference sequence). The CDR3 nucleotides read TGTGCCAGCTGGAGGGACCCTCGGGGCTACACCTTC. Translating gives CASWRDPRGYTF.

This clonotype was found many times. J is TRBJ1-2 and V is TRBV12-3 or TRBV12-4; D remains ambiguous. There are 14 residues in the CDR3. Trimming took 5 bases from V and 12 from J, leaving 22 bases between them. The CDR3: CASSITGDPRWNTF. CDR3 nucleotide sequence: TGTGCCAGCAGTATTACTGGCGACCCTCGGTGGAACACCTTC.

As to this clonotype: This may arise from a read error, as a much more abundant clone is one base away. The rearrangement links TRBV11-2 to TRBJ2-5; 10 bases match TRBD2. The CDR3 is made up of 18 amino acids. Per the germline V gene, CDR1 is SGHAT and CDR2 is FQNNGV. CDR3 nucleotides: TGTGACAGCAGCTTATTTCTAGCGGGGGACTCGGCGACGAAAATGAAGTACTTC. This sequence encodes CDSSLFLAGDSATKMKYF.

The chain joins TRBV10-3 to TRBJ1-2, with D possibly being TRBD1 (5 bases). Germline-derived CDR1 and CDR2 are ENHRY and SYGVKD. The CDR3 length is 17 residues. Trimming removed 6 bases from V and 7 bases from J, with 27 bases in between. As DNA, the CDR3 is TGTGCCATCAGCCTTTCCTGGGACGGGAGAGGGGAAGGTGGCTACACCTTC. Protein sequence: CAISLSWDGRGEGGYTF.

J is TRBJ2-1 and V is TRBV5-1; D may be TRBD2 (6 bases). The length of the CDR3 is 15 residues. Germline assignment: CDR1 SGHRS and CDR2 YFSETQ. Trimming cost V 3 bases and J 5 bases, with 15 bases left between them. CDR3 bases: TGCGCCAGCAGCTGGGTGGGAGGACGACACAATGAGCAGTTCTTC. It translates to CASSWVGGRHNEQFF.

This clonotype has only a few counts. This rearrangement joins TRBV7-3 to TRBJ2-2; 8 nucleotides align to TRBD2. From germline, CDR1 is SGHTA and CDR2 FQGTGA. There are 18 residues in the CDR3. The ends lost 1 base at V and 0 bases at J; junction bases unmatched: 7. The CDR3 sequence: CASSLKVGGVANTGELFF. The CDR3 DNA sequence: TGTGCCAGCAGCTTAAAAGTCGGGGGGGTGGCGAACACCGGGGAGCTGTTTTTT.

The genes are TRBV18 and TRBJ1-2; perhaps TRBD1 as D (6 bases). Germline V gives CDR1 KGHSH, CDR2 LQKENI. V lost 1 base, J lost 6 bases, and 18 bases lay in between. This CDR3 contains 16 residues. Here the CDR3 DNA reads TGTGCCAGCTCACCACAGACAGGAAGATCGTTACATGGCTACACCTTC. Protein sequence: CASSPQTGRSLHGYTF.

The chain uses TRBV2 and TRBJ2-7; 8 nucleotides agree with TRBD1. V shed 6 bases, J shed 9 bases, and the junction held 16 bases outside the gene matches. The CDR3 length is 15 residues. CDR1 is SNHLY, CDR2 FYNNEI, per germline. The DNA of the CDR3 is TGTGCCAGCAGACCGACCTCGGACAGGGTAGCCGTGCAGTACTTC. It yields the protein CASRPTSDRVAVQYF.

Ten or more counts support this clonotype. V and J are TRBV20-1 and TRBJ2-3; D uncertain. Germline V gene lookup returns CDR1 DFQATT and CDR2 SNEGSKA (reference sequence). V lost 2 bases, J lost 2 bases, and 14 bases lay in between. This CDR3 contains 15 residues. The CDR3 loop reads CSARSGVTNTDTQYF. The CDR3 DNA sequence: TGCAGTGCTAGATCGGGCGTTACCAACACAGATACGCAGTATTTT.